Presented here are 7 T cell receptor beta chains from one specimen sequenced in a study of immune evolution from preneoplasia to lung adenocarcinoma. TCRdb's copy holds only in-frame clones and misses some; the assay was immunoSEQ multiplex PCR. Among around 4,100 clones, over 75% were seen once, and the ten largest hold over 8.5%. The sequenced sample was FFPE adjacent normal lung tissue. The origin of the receptors is a person aged 55-79 years with lung adenocarcinoma.

This clone was picked up a small number of times. V is TRBV5-1 and J is TRBJ2-2, with a possible D match to TRBD1 (5 bases). The CDR3 runs 13 residues. Trimming took 3 bases from V and 14 from J, leaving 17 bases between them. Germline V CDR1 and CDR2: SGHRS, YFSETQ. For the CDR3, the DNA is TGCGCCAGCAGCTCGGAAGTCTCAGGGATTCTGTTTTTT. Its protein is CASSSEVSGILFF.

This rearrangement joins TRBV29-1 to TRBJ1-3, with D possibly TRBD1 on 5 matching bases. The CDR3 has 14 residues. Germline V gives CDR1 SQVTM, CDR2 ANQGSEA. Trimming took 4 bases from V and 3 from J, leaving 13 bases between them. CDR3 in amino acids: CSVGGGGFGNTIYF. The CDR3 DNA is TGCAGCGTTGGCGGGGGAGGGTTTGGAAACACCATATATTTT.

The chain links TRBV30 to TRBJ1-2; TRBD1 matches at 7 bases. Trimming took 7 bases from V and 6 from J; bases not matched to a gene: 11. Looked up from germline, CDR1 is GTSNPN and CDR2 is SVGIG (reference sequence). This CDR3 comprises 13 residues. The chain's CDR3 is CAFDRQGRDGYTF. CDR3 nucleotides: TGTGCCTTCGACCGACAGGGAAGGGATGGCTACACCTTC.

This clone is medium-sized by share. This chain links TRBV30 with TRBJ2-4, with TRBD1 matching 7 bases. The CDR3 has 16 amino acids. J gave up 2 bases and V 2 bases, and 9 bases lay outside the gene matches. Per the germline V gene, CDR1 is GTSNPN and CDR2 is SVGIG (reference sequence). The CDR3 coding sequence is TGTGCCTGGAGTACAGGGGCTTCCATTTCCAAAAACATTCAGTACTTC. This codes for CAWSTGASISKNIQYF. Full variable domain (remainder filled in from reference TRBV30 and TRBJ2-4): SQTIHQWPATLVQPVGSPLSLECTVEGTSNPNLYWYRQAAGRGLQLLFYSVGIGQISSEVPQNLSASRPQDRQFILSSKKLLLSDSGFYLCAWSTGASISKNIQYFGAGTRLSVL.

This clone was found once. The genes are TRBV11-2 and TRBJ2-7; 10 positions match TRBD1. CDR3 length equals 15 residues. Germline CDR1 SGHAT, CDR2 FQNNGV. After removal of 7 bases from V and 4 bases from J, the junction contained 10 bases not matched to a gene. CDR3 nucleotides: TGTGCCAGCACCTATTCCGGGACAGGGGTATACGAGCAGTACTTC. Protein sequence: CASTYSGTGVYEQYF.

V usage is TRBV7-8 and J usage is TRBJ1-2; D is undetermined. Germline CDR1 SGHVS, CDR2 FQNEAQ. The V gene lost 5 bases and the J gene lost 5 bases, with 9 bases spanning the gap. The CDR3 is 12 amino acids. CDR3 loop: CASSPQSYGYTF. The CDR3 nucleotides are TGTGCCAGCAGCCCCCAATCGTATGGCTACACCTTC.

CDR3 loop: CASSRLGETQYF. In nucleotides, the CDR3 is TGCGCCAGCAGCCGATTGGGGGAGACCCAGTACTTC. This chain joins TRBV4-3 and TRBJ2-5; D unresolved. Trimming removed 4 bases at V and 5 bases at J, with 8 bases between. The CDR3 has 12 residues. Germline CDR1 reads LGHNA; CDR2 reads YSLEER.